One sample yielded the 21 T cell receptor beta chains listed below, sequenced in a study of cytomegalovirus exposure and HLA in healthy donors. PCR involved 60 Vbeta and 13 Jbeta primers. Sequenced by immunoSEQ multiplex PCR; TCRdb stores in-frame clones only, minus some. The sample has around 71,000 clones, 65% to 70% seen once. The source material was PBMCs. Every receptor here comes from a male donor in good health and CMV-seropositive.

The J gene is TRBJ1-5, the V gene TRBV6-5; TRBD1 matches at 8 bases. The CDR3 extends over 16 amino acids. The junction had 3 bases not matched to a gene; V was cut back by 2 bases and J by 0 bases. Germline CDR1 reads MNHEY; CDR2 reads SVGAGI. CDR3: CASSYGTGGSNQPQHF. The CDR3, as DNA: TGTGCCAGCAGTTACGGGACAGGAGGTAGCAATCAGCCCCAGCATTTT.

V usage is TRBV6-1 and J usage is TRBJ2-7, with D possibly TRBD1 on 6 matching bases. Germline V gene sequence: CDR1 MNHNS, CDR2 SASEGT. The V and J ends lost 6 bases and 0 bases respectively, with 15 bases between them. The CDR3 consists of 15 residues. In DNA, the CDR3 is TGTGCCAGCAGAAACCTGGACAGCATCTCCTACGAGCAGTACTTC. Translated: CASRNLDSISYEQYF.

There are a few counts of this clone. The V and J genes are TRBV29-1 and TRBJ2-5; tentative D call: TRBD2 (6 bases). Deletions cut 5 bases from V and 6 bases from J, with 16 bases between. The CDR3 length is 13 residues. The germline CDR1 and CDR2 sequences are SQVTM and ANQGSEA. The CDR3 loop is CSVLDQGGQTQYF. The CDR3 nucleotides read TGCAGCGTTCTAGATCAAGGAGGGCAGACCCAGTACTTC.

The rearrangement joins TRBV12-5 to TRBJ2-3, with 9 bases lining up with TRBD1. CDR1 and CDR2 (germline): LGHNT, FRNRAP. The CDR3 has 19 amino acids. After removal of 0 bases from V and 5 bases from J, the junction contained 15 bases not matched to a gene. The CDR3 protein is CASGLVLGRDREHQDTQYF. In DNA, the CDR3 is TGTGCTAGTGGTTTGGTACTGGGCCGGGACAGGGAGCACCAAGATACGCAGTATTTT.

This clone has a handful of counts. This chain links TRBV5-1 with TRBJ2-7, with 9 bases that match TRBD1. The V segment lost 0 bases and the J segment 7 bases; nucleotides outside the gene matches: 8. Per the germline V gene, CDR1 is SGHRS and CDR2 is YFSETQ. CDR3 length equals 15 residues. CDR3 sequence (DNA): TGCGCCAGCAGCTTGGCTGGGACAGGGACGGGAGAGCAGTACTTC. It codes for CASSLAGTGTGEQYF. Looking up the rest from reference TRBV5-1 and TRBJ2-7 gives the full variable domain: KAGVTQTPRYLIKTRGQQVTLSCSPISGHRSVSWYQQTPGQGLQFLFEYFSETQRNKGNFPGRFSGRQFSNSRSEMNVSTLELGDSALYLCASSLAGTGTGEQYFGPGTRLTVT.

This chain joins TRBV5-1 and TRBJ2-2, with 7 bases lining up with TRBD1. V trimming: 4 bases; J trimming: 3 bases; junction bases outside the gene matches: 9. This CDR3 has 16 amino acids. Germline CDR1 is SGHRS and CDR2 is YFSETQ. CDR3 protein: CASSEGANVDTGELFF. The CDR3 DNA sequence: TGCGCCAGCAGCGAGGGGGCGAACGTTGACACCGGGGAGCTGTTTTTT.

V and J are TRBV5-1 and TRBJ2-2; TRBD1 agrees at 7 bases. Unmatched junction bases numbered 5, after V lost 6 bases and J lost 0 bases. The CDR3 is 15 amino acids. Looked up from germline, CDR1 is SGHRS and CDR2 is YFSETQ. The CDR3 spells CASTRGTSNTGELFF. The DNA of the CDR3 is TGCGCCAGCACCAGGGGGACCTCGAACACCGGGGAGCTGTTTTTT.

A word on this clone: One end of the junction is discordant with germline, which a read error may explain. The chain recombines TRBV11-2 with TRBJ2-3; 11 nucleotides align to TRBD2. Germline V lookup: CDR1 SGHAT, CDR2 FQNNGV. The CDR3 totals 18 residues. The CDR3 sequence is CASSLGGSGRATTDTQYF. The CDR3 DNA sequence: TGTGCCAGCAGCTTAGGTGGTAGCGGGAGGGCCACCACAGATACGCAATATTTT.

The CDR3 DNA reads as TGTGCCAGCAGCTCCCGGAGGGGGCTGAACACCGGGGAGCTGTTTTTT. It translates to CASSSRRGLNTGELFF. This chain links TRBV7-6 with TRBJ2-2; a weak D match, TRBD1 (7 bases). The ends were cut back, 4 bases at V and 1 base at J, with 13 bases in the middle. The CDR3 spans 16 residues. Germline CDR1 SGHVS, CDR2 FNYEAQ.

The CDR3 bases are TGTGCCAGCAGCTTGGGGAGCGGGAGAGGTAGCGAGCAGTACTTC. Its protein is CASSLGSGRGSEQYF. This rearrangement joins TRBV5-4 to TRBJ2-7, with 8 bases fitting TRBD2. V trimming: 0 bases; J trimming: 6 bases; junction bases outside the gene matches: 8. Per the germline V gene, CDR1 is SGHNT and CDR2 is YYREEE (reference sequence). This CDR3 has 15 residues.

This chain joins TRBV6-5 and TRBJ1-2; 7 bases fit TRBD1. CDR1 is MNHEY and CDR2 is SVGAGI in the germline V gene. The CDR3 is 13 amino acids. The V gene end was trimmed by 7 bases and the J gene end by 7 bases; junction bases not matched to a gene: 9. Here the CDR3 DNA reads TGTGCCAGCACCCCGGGACAGCTTTTTGGCTACACCTTC. Its translation is CASTPGQLFGYTF.

The chain joins TRBV5-1 to TRBJ1-2; 7 bases agree with TRBD1. V shed 2 bases and J 4 bases; nucleotides not matched to a gene: 5. The CDR3 spans 14 residues. CDR1 is SGHRS and CDR2 is YFSETQ in the germline V gene. The CDR3 reads CASSFEGASYGYTF. The CDR3 bases are TGCGCCAGCAGCTTCGAGGGGGCGAGCTATGGCTACACCTTC.

This rearrangement joins TRBV7-3 to TRBJ2-1; 11 nucleotides align to TRBD2. Germline values: CDR1 SGHTA, CDR2 FQGTGA. The CDR3 has 15 residues. J lost 5 bases, V lost 2 bases, and 2 bases had no gene match. CDR3 in amino acids: CASSLQLAGDNEQFF. In nucleotides, the CDR3 is TGTGCCAGCAGCTTACAACTAGCGGGGGACAATGAGCAGTTCTTC. Complete variable domain (other parts from reference TRBV7-3 and TRBJ2-1): GAGVSQTPSNKVTEKGKYVELRCDPISGHTALYWYRQSLGQGPEFLIYFQGTGAADDSGLPNDRFFAVRPEGSVSTLKIQRTERGDSAVYLCASSLQLAGDNEQFFGPGTRLTVL.

This chain links TRBV15 with TRBJ2-1; 9 nucleotides agree with TRBD2. The germline V gene encodes CDR1 LNHNV and CDR2 YYDKDF (reference sequence). After removal of 1 base from V and 9 bases from J, the junction contained 7 bases not matched to a gene. The CDR3 contains 15 residues. The CDR3 sequence is CATSRGGGAQGEQFF. For the CDR3, the DNA is TGTGCCACCAGCAGAGGCGGGGGGGCCCAGGGTGAGCAGTTCTTC.

This sequence joins TRBV11-2 and TRBJ2-4; TRBD2 agrees at 9 bases. CDR3 length: 18 amino acids. Looked up from germline, CDR1 is SGHAT and CDR2 is FQNNGV. The J segment lost 1 base and the V segment lost 5 bases, leaving 12 bases of the junction unmatched. The CDR3 sequence is CASSTPLAGHSAKNIQYF. The CDR3 DNA reads TGTGCCAGCAGCACACCTCTAGCGGGGCACTCGGCCAAAAACATTCAGTACTTC.

V and J are TRBV5-1 and TRBJ1-6; no firm D call. The CDR3 has 13 residues. Germline values: CDR1 SGHRS, CDR2 YFSETQ. V lost 0 bases to trimming and J lost 10 bases, with 8 bases between them. This CDR3 reads CASSLGARSPLHF. The CDR3 DNA reads as TGCGCCAGCAGCTTGGGGGCTCGGTCACCCCTCCACTTT.

The chain has TRBV4-1 and TRBJ2-1, with a possible D match to TRBD1 (6 bases). Deletions cut 3 bases from V and 3 bases from J, with 12 bases between. The CDR3 consists of 15 residues. Germline V lookup: CDR1 MGHRA, CDR2 YSYEKL. Written as DNA, the CDR3 is TGCGCCAGCAGCCACCCCGGACAGATCTACAATGAGCAGTTCTTC. As protein: CASSHPGQIYNEQFF.

The rearrangement uses TRBV4-2 and TRBJ2-7; the match to TRBD2 covers 11 bases. CDR1 LGHNA and CDR2 YNFKEQ come from the germline V gene. This CDR3 contains 17 residues. After removal of 4 bases from V and 4 bases from J, the junction contained 12 bases not matched to a gene. For the CDR3, the DNA is TGTGCCAGCAGCCCCGATTTTCCGCTAGCGGGGGGTTACGAGCAGTACTTC. Its translation: CASSPDFPLAGGYEQYF.

This clone was observed a few times. The chain has TRBV19 and TRBJ2-1; TRBD2 might be the D (5 bases). This CDR3 contains 13 residues. V gave up 6 bases and J gave up 2 bases, with 8 bases separating them. The germline V gene has CDR1 LNHDA and CDR2 SQIVND (reference sequence). CDR3: CASRRETYNEQFF. CDR3 DNA: TGTGCCAGTAGGAGGGAGACCTACAATGAGCAGTTCTTC.

The chain uses TRBV18 and TRBJ2-3; 8 positions match TRBD1. The CDR3 has 16 residues. Germline CDR1 reads KGHSH; CDR2 reads LQKENI. V lost 4 bases and J lost 6; bases outside the gene matches: 12. The CDR3 spells CASSLGQGIMRDTQYF. Written as DNA, the CDR3 is TGTGCCAGCTCACTTGGACAGGGTATTATGAGGGATACGCAGTATTTT.

This clone has a single count. This sequence joins TRBV29-1 and TRBJ1-1, with TRBD1 as a possible D gene (6 bases). The CDR3 is 14 amino acids. The V end lost 8 bases, the J end lost 3 bases, and 19 bases lay between the germline ends. Germline assignment: CDR1 SQVTM and CDR2 ANQGSEA. In DNA, the CDR3 is TGCAGCATTCGAGGGGGGGGCCGGGACACTGAAGCTTTCTTT. The encoded protein is CSIRGGGRDTEAFF.